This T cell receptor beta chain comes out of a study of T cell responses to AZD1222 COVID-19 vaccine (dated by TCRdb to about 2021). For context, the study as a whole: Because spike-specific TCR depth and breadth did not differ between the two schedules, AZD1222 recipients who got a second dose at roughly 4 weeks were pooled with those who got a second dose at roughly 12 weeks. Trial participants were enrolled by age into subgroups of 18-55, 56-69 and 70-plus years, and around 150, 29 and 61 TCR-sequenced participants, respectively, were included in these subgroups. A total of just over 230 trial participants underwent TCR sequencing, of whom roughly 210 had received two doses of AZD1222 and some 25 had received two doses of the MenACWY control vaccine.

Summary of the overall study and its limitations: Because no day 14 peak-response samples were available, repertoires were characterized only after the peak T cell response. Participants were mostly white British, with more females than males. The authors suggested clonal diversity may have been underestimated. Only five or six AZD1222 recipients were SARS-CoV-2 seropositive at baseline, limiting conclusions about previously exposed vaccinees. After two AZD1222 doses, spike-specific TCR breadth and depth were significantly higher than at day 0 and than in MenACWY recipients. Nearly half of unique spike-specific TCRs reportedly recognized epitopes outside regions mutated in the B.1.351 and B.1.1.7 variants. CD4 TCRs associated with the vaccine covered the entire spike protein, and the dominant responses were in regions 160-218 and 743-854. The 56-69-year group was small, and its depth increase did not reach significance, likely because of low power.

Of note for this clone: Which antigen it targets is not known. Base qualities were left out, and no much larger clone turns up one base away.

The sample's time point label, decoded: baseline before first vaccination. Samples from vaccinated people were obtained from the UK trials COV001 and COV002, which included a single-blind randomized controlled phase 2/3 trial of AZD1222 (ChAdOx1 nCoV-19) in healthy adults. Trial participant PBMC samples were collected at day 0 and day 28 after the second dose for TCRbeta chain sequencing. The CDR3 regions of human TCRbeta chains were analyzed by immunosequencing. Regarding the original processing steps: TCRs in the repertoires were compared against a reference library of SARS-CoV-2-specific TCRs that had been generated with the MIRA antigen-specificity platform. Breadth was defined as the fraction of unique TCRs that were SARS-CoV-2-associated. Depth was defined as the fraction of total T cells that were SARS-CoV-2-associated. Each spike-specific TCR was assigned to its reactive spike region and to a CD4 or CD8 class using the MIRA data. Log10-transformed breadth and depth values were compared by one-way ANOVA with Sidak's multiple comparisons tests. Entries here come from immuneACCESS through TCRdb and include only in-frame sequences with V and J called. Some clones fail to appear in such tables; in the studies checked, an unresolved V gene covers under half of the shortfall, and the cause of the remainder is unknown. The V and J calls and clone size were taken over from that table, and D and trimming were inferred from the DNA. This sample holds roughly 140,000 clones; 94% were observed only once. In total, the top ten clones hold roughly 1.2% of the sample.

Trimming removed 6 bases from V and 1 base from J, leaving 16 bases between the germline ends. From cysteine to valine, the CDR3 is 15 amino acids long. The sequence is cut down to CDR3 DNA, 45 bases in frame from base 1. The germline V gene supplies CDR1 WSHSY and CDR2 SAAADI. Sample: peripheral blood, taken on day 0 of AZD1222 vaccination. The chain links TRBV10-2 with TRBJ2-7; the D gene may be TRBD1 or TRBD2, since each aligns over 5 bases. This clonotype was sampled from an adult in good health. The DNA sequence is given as TGCGCCAGCAGCGGCTTCCCGAGGGGTTCCTACGAGCAGTACGTC. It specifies CASSGFPRGSYEQYV.